The clone carrying this T cell receptor (beta chain) appeared a few times. As yet, its antigen is unknown. The sample belongs to a study of response to subunit inactivated influenza vaccine. General study results and limits: The authors offered the suggestion that each seasonal influenza vaccination recruits few new T cells.

The V end lost 4 bases, the J end lost 4 bases, and 11 bases lay between the germline ends. This CDR3 is built from 14 residues. In germline, CDR1 is SGHTA, CDR2 FQGNSA. TCRdb reprocessed the RT-PCR reads via MiXCR and lists one record per CDR3 protein. The table includes about 650,000 distinct CDR3 sequences, less than 15% detected once. This clonotype originated in a man aged 45 to 65 who received an inactivated influenza vaccine. Sequences were derived from PBMCs from blood, sampled 14 to 15 days before vaccination. The chain has TRBV7-2 and TRBJ1-3; no definite D call. CDR3 region: CASSSVIAGNTIYF. The CDR3 nucleotides read TGTGCCAGCAGCTCTGTCATTGCGGGAAACACCATATATTTT.